This T cell receptor (beta chain) was identified in a study of PD-1 blockade in classical Hodgkin lymphoma. Regarding the study as a whole: Partial responders and progressors had significantly lower baseline TCR diversity. A reduction in baseline TCR diversity was reportedly seen in newly diagnosed patients relative to healthy donors. Initiation of nivolumab under 1 year after ASCT led to exclusion of patients.

Brentuximab vedotin exposure varied among the patients, all of whom had relapsed after autologous stem cell transplantation. Regarding this clone: Its antigen is unknown.

Sequencing was performed with immunoSEQ multiplex PCR; in TCRdb, only in-frame clones are kept and a portion is missing. The sample contains 60,000 to 65,000 clones, approximately 89% of which appear only once. The clonotype was recovered from a human donor with classical Hodgkin lymphoma. This specimen was peripheral blood mononuclear cells (PBMCs), taken at baseline.

CDR3 amino acids: CASSYDRDSGNTIYF. For the CDR3, the DNA is TGTGCCAGCAGTTACGACAGGGACTCTGGAAACACCATATATTTT. The rearrangement uses TRBV6-5 and TRBJ1-3; 7 nucleotides align to TRBD1. V lost 2 bases to trimming and J lost 0 bases; unmatched junction nucleotides: 1. Germline lookup yields CDR1 MNHEY and CDR2 SVGAGI. This CDR3 comprises 15 residues.